A single sample gave rise to the 10 T cell receptor beta chains below, sequenced in a study of shared clonotypes between healthy human individuals. The assay was immunoSEQ multiplex PCR, and TCRdb's table has in-frame clones only and misses some. The data show about 1 million clones, roughly 75% seen once. Specimen: memory CD4+ T cells sorted from blood. Subset noted: CD45RA-negative fraction. These receptors were taken from a man aged 18 to 30 in good health.

The V and J genes are TRBV15 and TRBJ1-2, with a possible D match to TRBD1 (5 bases). Germline-derived CDR1 and CDR2 are LNHNV and YYDKDF (reference sequence). The CDR3 is 14 residues long. The V end lost 1 base, the J end lost 6 bases, and 12 bases lay between the germline ends. In nucleotides, the CDR3 is TGTGCCACCAGCAGAGCGGGGACCCAGGATGGCTACACCTTC. This gives the protein CATSRAGTQDGYTF. Full variable domain (missing parts from reference TRBV15 and TRBJ1-2): DAMVIQNPRYQVTQFGKPVTLSCSQTLNHNVMYWYQQKSSQAPKLLFHYYDKDFNNEADTPDNFQSRRPNTSFCFLDIRSPGLGDTAMYLCATSRAGTQDGYTFGSGTRLTVV.

The V call is TRBV27, the J call TRBJ1-3, with 7 bases fitting TRBD1. The V gene's germline CDR1 is MNHEY and CDR2 SMNVEV (reference sequence). Unmatched junction bases numbered 12, after V lost 7 bases and J lost 0 bases. This CDR3 has 17 residues. CDR3: CASTPRGGPFSGNTIYF. The CDR3 nucleotides are TGTGCCAGCACCCCCAGGGGGGGTCCATTCTCTGGAAACACCATATATTTT.

V usage is TRBV19 and J usage is TRBJ2-7; D is undetermined. The germline V and J ends were trimmed by 3 bases and 6 bases, with 12 bases remaining between them. The CDR3 is 13 amino acids. Germline-derived CDR1 and CDR2 are LNHDA and SQIVND (reference sequence). The CDR3 nucleotides are TGTGCCAGTAGTATCCCGCCCTGGCCCGAGCAGTACTTC. Its protein product is CASSIPPWPEQYF.

The sample holds one count of this clone. Other DNA variants within this sample encode the same CDR3. V is TRBV11-2 and J is TRBJ2-2, with 12 bases fitting TRBD2. CDR3 length: 16 amino acids. V was pared by 1 base and J by 5 bases, with 2 bases of the junction left unmatched. Looked up from germline, CDR1 is SGHAT and CDR2 is FQNNGV. DNA of the CDR3: TGTGCCAGCAGCTTAGGGCTAGCGGGAGGGACCGGGGAGCTGTTTTTT. It specifies CASSLGLAGGTGELFF.

The chain has TRBV28 and TRBJ1-1, with D unclear. The V end lost 4 bases, the J end lost 5 bases, and 8 bases lay between the germline ends. Per the germline V gene, CDR1 is MDHEN and CDR2 is SYDVKM. The CDR3 has 12 amino acids. The CDR3 nucleotides are TGTGCCAGCAGTTACTCGGTAACTGAAGCTTTCTTT. Translation: CASSYSVTEAFF.

This clone showed up just once. The CDR3 DNA reads as TGTGCCAGCAGCTTAGCGTTAGCGGGCACAGATACGCAGTATTTT. Protein: CASSLALAGTDTQYF. The genes are TRBV7-8 and TRBJ2-3; D possibly corresponds to TRBD2 (6 bases). V dropped 0 bases and J dropped 1 base, with 8 bases sitting between them. The CDR3 is made up of 15 amino acids. Germline CDR1 is SGHVS and CDR2 is FQNEAQ.

V gene TRBV29-1 combines with J gene TRBJ2-5; 7 positions agree with TRBD1. The CDR3 length is 15 residues. V lost 5 bases and J lost 2; bases outside the gene matches: 11. Germline CDR1 SQVTM, CDR2 ANQGSEA. CDR3 sequence (DNA): TGCAGCGTTATAAGCCGGACAGGAACACAAGAGACCCAGTACTTC. Amino acids: CSVISRTGTQETQYF.

The chain is built from TRBV28 and TRBJ1-2; 8 nucleotides match TRBD1. The CDR3 length is 13 residues. Germline V CDR1 and CDR2: MDHEN, SYDVKM. V gave up 5 bases and J gave up 5 bases; unmatched junction bases: 4. This CDR3 reads CASSTGGPYGYTF. DNA for the CDR3: TGTGCCAGCAGTACAGGGGGGCCTTATGGCTACACCTTC.

The chain joins TRBV19 to TRBJ2-1, with D unresolved. V was trimmed by 2 bases and J by 3 bases, leaving 5 bases between them. CDR1 and CDR2 (germline): LNHDA, SQIVND (reference sequence). The CDR3 has 13 residues. CDR3 residues: CASSITGYNEQFF. The CDR3 nucleotides are TGTGCCAGTAGTATAACTGGCTACAATGAGCAGTTCTTC.

The chain has TRBV21-1 and TRBJ2-2; the D call TRBD2 from the table was never checked on the DNA. TRBV21-1 is shown as a pseudogene. This CDR3 spans 17 amino acids. The DNA of the CDR3 is TGTGCCAGCAGCAAAGACGTCCCGGAGATGAACACCGGGGAGCTGTTTTTT. It encodes CASSKDVPEMNTGELFF.